The 25 T cell receptor beta chains given below trace back to one sample, sequenced in a study of blood T cell repertoires in COVID-19. The data were produced by immunoSEQ multiplex PCR, yet TCRdb's version contains in-frame clones alone and is incomplete. Of some 120,000 clones listed, 82% are singletons. The sequenced material came from peripheral blood. These receptors all stem from a human donor in a cohort sampled during active COVID-19.

The chain uses TRBV5-1 and TRBJ2-3; possibly TRBD2 for D (6 bases). V lost 0 bases and J lost 2, with 10 bases in between. Germline V gives CDR1 SGHRS, CDR2 YFSETQ. The CDR3 is 15 residues long. CDR3 amino acids: CASSLEGGLTDTQYF. The CDR3 DNA reads TGCGCCAGCAGCTTGGAAGGAGGGCTCACAGATACGCAGTATTTT.

V is TRBV9 and J is TRBJ2-5, with TRBD2 matching over 12 bases. Per germline, CDR1 SGDLS and CDR2 YYNGEE. The J segment lost 2 bases and the V segment lost 4 bases, leaving 6 bases of the junction unmatched. This CDR3 region has 16 residues. The DNA for the CDR3 is TGTGCCAGCAGCTTCCAGACTAGCGGGGGACAAGAGACCCAGTACTTC. It is translated as CASSFQTSGGQETQYF.

This chain joins TRBV27 and TRBJ2-7; D call uncertain. V dropped 10 bases and J dropped 6 bases, with 19 bases sitting between them. Per germline, CDR1 MNHEY and CDR2 SMNVEV (reference sequence). The CDR3 runs 13 residues. CDR3 bases: TGTGCCACCCAAGCCGCGGAAGGAGCCGAGCAGTACTTC. It encodes CATQAAEGAEQYF.

This chain uses TRBV27 with TRBJ2-3, with 10 bases fitting TRBD2. The CDR3 consists of 15 residues. With 7 bases clipped from V and 4 bases from J, the junction kept 8 bases outside the gene matches. CDR1 and CDR2 (germline): MNHEY, SMNVEV (reference sequence). The CDR3 protein is CASTTLLAGSDTQYF. For the CDR3, the DNA is TGTGCCAGCACCACTCTACTAGCGGGGTCAGATACGCAGTATTTT.

The rearrangement joins TRBV5-1 to TRBJ2-1; 8 nucleotides match TRBD2. V was pared by 1 base and J by 2 bases, with 2 bases of the junction left unmatched. The V gene's germline CDR1 is SGHRS and CDR2 YFSETQ. CDR3 length: 15 residues. This CDR3 is CASSLPSGPYNEQFF. The CDR3 bases are TGCGCCAGCAGCTTGCCTAGCGGGCCCTACAATGAGCAGTTCTTC.

The table lists this clone with a few counts. J is TRBJ1-6 and V is TRBV5-1; a weak D match, TRBD1 (5 bases). CDR3 length: 14 amino acids. The germline V gene has CDR1 SGHRS and CDR2 YFSETQ. V was clipped by 4 bases and J by 5 bases, with 10 bases between them. The CDR3 spells CASSGGLDNSPLHF. As DNA, the CDR3 is TGCGCCAGCAGCGGGGGACTCGATAATTCACCCCTCCACTTT.

This chain connects TRBV20-1 to TRBJ2-3; D remains unclear. Germline V CDR1 and CDR2: DFQATT, SNEGSKA (reference sequence). Trimming took 4 bases from V and 3 from J, leaving 5 bases between them. This CDR3 contains 11 residues. CDR3 nucleotide sequence: TGCAGTGCTAAGAGAACAGATACGCAGTATTTT. It specifies CSAKRTDTQYF.

This rearrangement joins TRBV10-3 to TRBJ1-6; a possible D gene is TRBD1 (6 bases). Trimming removed 8 bases at V and 3 bases at J, with 11 bases between. The CDR3 covers 14 residues. Germline CDR1 reads ENHRY; CDR2 reads SYGVKD. The CDR3 region has the DNA TGTGCCATCTCCCCAGGGGTCTATAATTCACCCCTCCACTTT. It specifies CAISPGVYNSPLHF.

The chain uses TRBV2 and TRBJ2-7, with TRBD2 matching over 10 bases. This CDR3 has 13 amino acids. CDR1 is SNHLY, CDR2 FYNNEI, per germline. Losses at the gene ends were 6 bases for V and 7 bases for J; bases not matched to a gene: 6. The CDR3 region has the DNA TGTGCCAGCAGCGAGCGGGGGGGCAGAGAGCAGTACTTC. It translates to CASSERGGREQYF.

CDR3 residues: CASSLQGLWNQPQHF. DNA for the CDR3: TGTGCCAGCAGTTTGCAGGGATTATGGAATCAGCCCCAGCATTTT. The J gene is TRBJ1-5, the V gene TRBV28; D might be TRBD1 (5 bases). Germline V gene lookup returns CDR1 MDHEN and CDR2 SYDVKM. The CDR3 runs to 15 residues. The V end was cut by 3 bases, the J end by 4 bases, with 13 bases between.

The CDR3 bases are TGTGCCAGCAGTTACTCGATCACTCTAACGGGCTACGAGCAGTACTTC. This codes for CASSYSITLTGYEQYF. The chain combines TRBV6-5 with TRBJ2-7, with D unresolved. Germline V gene data show CDR1 as MNHEY and CDR2 as SVGAGI. CDR3 length: 16 amino acids. V gave up 0 bases and J gave up 3 bases, with 15 bases separating them.

This clone was found a few times. The chain carries TRBV7-2 and TRBJ2-1; 8 nucleotides align to TRBD1. There are 19 residues in the CDR3. Germline V gene lookup returns CDR1 SGHTA and CDR2 FQGNSA. Germline trimming cut 2 bases from V and 4 bases from J; bases unmatched to any gene: 16. CDR3 in DNA: TGTGCCAGCAGCTTAAGGACAGGGTCCGGCAGAATGGGATACAATGAGCAGTTCTTC. Amino acids: CASSLRTGSGRMGYNEQFF. The full variable domain, its missing parts supplied by reference TRBV7-2 and TRBJ2-1, is GAGVSQSPSNKVTEKGKDVELRCDPISGHTALYWYRQSLGQGLEFLIYFQGNSAPDKSGLPSDRFSAERTGGSVSTLTIQRTQQEDSAVYLCASSLRTGSGRMGYNEQFFGPGTRLTVL.

The chain employs TRBV1 and TRBJ1-1. TRBV1 has pseudogene status. This CDR3 is built from 14 residues. Here the CDR3 reads CTSSQGGRGTEAFF. The CDR3 DNA sequence: TGCACCAGCAGCCAAGGCGGTCGGGGCACTGAAGCTTTCTTT.

This clone was counted a single time. The chain links TRBV11-1 to TRBJ2-2, with 8 bases aligning to TRBD2. Trimming at V came to 5 bases and at J to 4 bases, leaving 9 bases not matched to a gene. Germline CDR1 reads SGHAT; CDR2 reads FQDESV (reference sequence). There are 16 residues in the CDR3. The CDR3 DNA reads TGTGCCAGCAGCCCCACCGGGGGGGTGACCACCGGGGAGCTGTTTTTT. Translation gives CASSPTGGVTTGELFF.

The chain joins TRBV24-1 to TRBJ1-2; the D gene is possibly TRBD1 (6 bases). Germline V CDR1 and CDR2: KGHDR, SFDVKD. The V end lost 1 base, the J end lost 7 bases, and 12 bases lay between the germline ends. The CDR3 is 14 amino acids. CDR3 sequence: CATSDLEDRFGYTF. CDR3 DNA: TGTGCCACCAGTGATTTAGAAGACAGGTTTGGCTACACCTTC.

This chain links TRBV2 with TRBJ1-2, with D perhaps matching TRBD1 (5 bases). Germline-derived CDR1 and CDR2 are SNHLY and FYNNEI. V shed 6 bases and J shed 8 bases, with 19 bases lying between them. The CDR3 extends over 14 amino acids. CDR3 nucleotide sequence: TGTGCCAGCAGCGATGGGGCGGGGAGAGAGGGCTACACCTTC. Translation: CASSDGAGREGYTF.

The chain combines TRBV6-2 or TRBV6-3 with TRBJ2-3; TRBD1 might be the D (6 bases). V lost 0 bases and J 4 bases, leaving 11 bases between the germline ends. Germline CDR1 reads MNHEY; CDR2 reads SVGEGT. CDR3 length equals 15 residues. The CDR3 DNA is TGTGCCAGCAGTTACTCGGGGGCAGGGCCAGATACGCAGTATTTT. This encodes CASSYSGAGPDTQYF.

This clone was seen only a few times. The chain joins TRBV5-1 to TRBJ2-7; 7 bases fit TRBD1. V lost 7 bases to trimming and J lost 5 bases; unmatched junction nucleotides: 15. The CDR3 consists of 15 residues. The germline V gene encodes CDR1 SGHRS and CDR2 YFSETQ. The CDR3 sequence: CASGRQGYEADEQYF. The DNA for the CDR3 is TGCGCCAGCGGCCGACAGGGATACGAGGCCGACGAGCAGTACTTC.

The V and J genes are TRBV5-1 and TRBJ2-5, with D possibly being TRBD2 (6 bases). V lost 3 bases, J lost 1 base, and 7 bases lay in between. The CDR3 length is 13 residues. Looked up from germline, CDR1 is SGHRS and CDR2 is YFSETQ. The CDR3 DNA reads as TGCGCCAGCAGCTGGGGGGTCCAAGAGACCCAGTACTTC. It encodes CASSWGVQETQYF.

V usage is TRBV5-6 and J usage is TRBJ1-4, with 9 bases matching TRBD1. The germline V gene encodes CDR1 SGHDT and CDR2 YYEEEE. The junction had 4 bases not matched to a gene; V was cut back by 2 bases and J by 5 bases. The CDR3 is made up of 15 amino acids. The CDR3 nucleotides read TGTGCCAGCAGCTTCCCGGGACAGGGAAATGAAAAACTGTTTTTT. It codes for CASSFPGQGNEKLFF.

This chain uses TRBV29-1 with TRBJ1-1, with TRBD1 matching over 7 bases. CDR3 length: 13 amino acids. J lost 1 base, V lost 7 bases, and 6 bases had no gene match. Germline V lookup: CDR1 SQVTM, CDR2 ANQGSEA. The chain's CDR3 is CSALGGGNTEAFF. As DNA, the CDR3 is TGCAGCGCCCTAGGGGGCGGGAACACTGAAGCTTTCTTT.

The chain joins TRBV9 to TRBJ2-3, with 10 bases identical to TRBD2. The CDR3 contains 15 residues. J lost 5 bases, V lost 4 bases, and 7 bases had no gene match. CDR1 and CDR2 (germline): SGDLS, YYNGEE. This CDR3 reads CASSLTSGRLDTQYF. The DNA of the CDR3 is TGTGCCAGCAGCTTGACTAGCGGGCGCTTAGATACGCAGTATTTT. Full variable domain (missing parts from reference TRBV9 and TRBJ2-3): DSGVTQTPKHLITATGQRVTLRCSPRSGDLSVYWYQQSLDQGLQFLIQYYNGEERAKGNILERFSAQQFPDLHSELNLSSLELGDSALYFCASSLTSGRLDTQYFGPGTRLTVL.

The V call is TRBV10-1, the J call TRBJ2-2, with D unresolved. Between the trimmed V and J ends, which lost 2 bases and 4 bases, there was a span of 8 bases. Germline V gene sequence: CDR1 WNHNN, CDR2 SYGVQD (reference sequence). The CDR3 loop spans 14 amino acids. CDR3 sequence reads: CASSENSGTGELFF. In nucleotides, the CDR3 is TGCGCCAGCAGTGAGAACTCAGGCACCGGGGAGCTGTTTTTT.

Remarks on this clone: The conserved final phenylalanine or tryptophan is absent from the CDR3, which likely points to a read error. The DNA is left out, because the CDR3 cannot be placed on it with certainty; the CDR3 is given as TCRdb lists it. The chain joins TRBV12-2 to TRBJ1-2; the D segment call TRBD1 is taken from the table without a DNA check. TRBV12-2 is labeled a pseudogene. The CDR3 spans 10 residues, counting both ends. The CDR3 spells CASRSVGTGE.

This clone has just one count. The V and J genes are TRBV7-9 and TRBJ2-2; TRBD1 aligns across 7 bases. Germline CDR1 SEHNR, CDR2 FQNEAQ (reference sequence). The trim removed 4 bases at V and 5 bases at J, leaving 10 bases unmatched. The CDR3 loop spans 16 amino acids. The CDR3 spells CASSWRTGTATGELFF. CDR3 DNA sequence: TGTGCCAGCAGCTGGAGGACCGGGACAGCAACCGGGGAGCTGTTTTTT.